This section outlines one T cell receptor beta chain sequence together with its context. The record originates from a study of blood T cell repertoires in COVID-19. Study-level background: In each case, the material was cDNA or gDNA derived from T cells, B-cell-depleted T cells, or PBMCs.

Sequenced by immunoSEQ multiplex PCR; TCRdb stores in-frame clones only, minus some. This table holds about 300,000 clones, around 84% found once. Donors in Cohort 3 counted as recovered after two negative PCRs, clearance, or symptom resolution. Germline V lookup: CDR1 SEHNR, CDR2 FQNEAQ (reference sequence). The CDR3 covers 13 residues. V gave up 2 bases and J gave up 9 bases, with 11 bases separating them. The chain joins TRBV7-9 to TRBJ2-4; perhaps TRBD2 as D (6 bases). The sequenced sample was PBMCs or T cells enriched from blood (not recorded which). This TCR was recovered from a man younger than 40 who had recovered from COVID-19. DNA for the CDR3: TGTGCCAGCAGCTTAAGCGTGGGAGGCATTCAGTACTTC. It is translated as CASSLSVGGIQYF.